The clone carrying this T cell receptor (beta chain) occurred many times. In TCRdb, the RACE reads were re-called with MiXCR into one record per CDR3 protein. Here the sample spans roughly 100,000 distinct CDR3 sequences, approximately 11% being singletons. The data belong to a study of human T cells and chemical hapten exposure. Overall study context: How much TCR each sample yielded varied, mostly because pooled library volumes differed slightly.

Germline CDR1 and CDR2: SEHNR and FQNEAQ (reference sequence). CDR3 length: 15 amino acids. V shed 2 bases and J shed 0 bases, with 10 bases lying between them. Described time point: pre-sensitization, week 0. Treatment: therapeutic diphenylcyclopropenone sensitization with weekly scalp DPC. Blood draws preceded each patch test application. The template was total RNA from unfractionated whole blood. Material: whole blood, obtained in connection with sensitization to the hapten diphenylcyclopropenone (DPC). The J gene is TRBJ1-1, the V gene TRBV7-9; D is unresolved. The sequence was obtained from a woman aged 60 to 75 with alopecia areata. Some clones in this sample may be carry-over from other donors' samples. The chain's CDR3 is CASSLTFRVNTEAFF. CDR3 bases: TGTGCCAGCAGCTTAACGTTCAGAGTGAACACTGAAGCTTTCTTT.